The T cell receptor beta chain under discussion was sequenced for a study of blood T cell repertoires in COVID-19. Across the study: Samples of COVID-19 (acute and convalescent) were obtained from the United States, Italy and Spain.

The CDR3 sequence is 18 residues long. CDR1 MGHDK and CDR2 SYGVNS come from the germline V gene. The V gene lost 6 bases and the J gene lost 0 bases, with 21 bases spanning the gap. Only in-frame clones appear in the TCRdb table, and some are missing; sequencing was by immunoSEQ multiplex PCR. The repertoire consists of 200,000 to 250,000 clones, with 65% to 90% occurring once and the leading ten covering over 2%. The material sequenced was peripheral blood. This TCR was recovered from a woman in her 70s with COVID-19, enrolled during active disease. The V gene is TRBV25-1, the J gene TRBJ2-1; D is ambiguous. In nucleotides, the CDR3 is TGTGCCAGCAGCCCCCCCTCGCCAGGATTAAGCTCCTACAATGAGCAGTTCTTC. Residues: CASSPPSPGLSSYNEQFF.